A single sample gave rise to the 4 T cell receptor beta chains below, sequenced in a study of T-cell reconstitution after alpha-beta-depleted transplantation in children. Preparing the TCRbeta library involved the use of unique molecular identifiers. TCRdb re-called the PCR reads through MiXCR, storing one row per CDR3 protein. The sample lists about 300,000 distinct CDR3 sequences, over 7.5% seen once, with approximately 9% in the top ten. Their antigens are not known. Study-wide findings and caveats: The main origin of T-cell counts and diversity one year after transplant was newly produced T cells.

Sequences were derived from peripheral blood, sampled 360 days after TCRalphabeta/CD19-depleted stem cell transplant. All receptors derive from a female patient aged 2-15 years who had a stem cell transplant for Fanconi anemia, so the T cells may come from the graft donor.

The chain links TRBV7-2 to TRBJ2-3; 10 nucleotides match TRBD2. The germline V gene encodes CDR1 SGHTA and CDR2 FQGNSA. With 5 bases clipped from V and 0 bases from J, the junction kept 8 bases outside the gene matches. The CDR3 length is 17 residues. This chain's CDR3 is CASSRRTSGPSTDTQYF. In nucleotides, the CDR3 is TGTGCCAGCAGCCGCCGGACTAGCGGCCCTAGCACAGATACGCAGTATTTT.

A few counts support this clonotype. The chain combines TRBV7-3 with TRBJ2-3; possibly TRBD2 for D (6 bases). Germline lookup yields CDR1 SGHTA and CDR2 FQGTGA. The CDR3 consists of 16 residues. V was pared by 5 bases and J by 1 base, with 16 bases between. CDR3 nucleotides: TGTGCCAGCAGCCCCCACCTCGGGGGAGGCACAGATACGCAGTATTTT. This encodes CASSPHLGGGTDTQYF.

This chain uses TRBV4-2 with TRBJ1-1, with TRBD1 matching 9 bases. Per germline, CDR1 LGHNA and CDR2 YNFKEQ. The CDR3 has 14 residues. V was pared by 8 bases and J by 5 bases, with 9 bases of the junction left unmatched. The CDR3 DNA is TGTGCCAGCGATACAGGGGGCGATAGGACTGAAGCTTTCTTT. It codes for CASDTGGDRTEAFF.

This clonotype was recorded many times. The chain carries TRBV25-1 and TRBJ2-4; D remains ambiguous. V shed 5 bases and J shed 0 bases, with 14 bases lying between them. The CDR3 length is 16 residues. Looked up from germline, CDR1 is MGHDK and CDR2 is SYGVNS. The CDR3 DNA sequence: TGTGCCAGCAGTAATGGAGACGCCGTAGCCAAAAACATTCAGTACTTC. It translates to CASSNGDAVAKNIQYF.